The clone carrying this T cell receptor beta chain was counted at least ten times. The sample originates from a study of blood T cells in healthy people across ages. With a J-beta primer mix and a sample-barcoded 5' primer, a second PCR ran about 7 to 12 cycles. TCRdb independently ran MiXCR on the 5' RACE reads; one entry per CDR3 protein. The sample holds 650,000 to 800,000 distinct CDR3 sequences, around 45% seen once. Each of the donors had 9 to 10 milliliters of peripheral blood drawn into EDTA-treated Vacutainer tubes. CDR1 SGHVS and CDR2 FNYEAQ come from the germline V gene. Trimming removed 2 bases from V and 3 bases from J, with 7 bases in between. There are 13 residues in the CDR3.

The origin of this receptor is a man in his 60s in good health. Sequencing used blood. The J gene is TRBJ2-5, the V gene TRBV7-6; D not certain. The chain's CDR3 is CASSLSGKETQYF. The CDR3 coding sequence is TGTGCCAGCAGCTTATCTGGAAAAGAGACCCAGTACTTC.